The present entry profiles one T cell receptor (beta chain) with its context. Its binding antigen is unknown. Nothing much larger sits one base from this clone, and base qualities are not available. CDR1 MNHNS and CDR2 SASEGT are derived from the germline V gene. The cysteine opens and the phenylalanine closes a CDR3 of 13 amino acids. Only CDR3 DNA remains: 39 bases, in frame from the first base. V was cut back by 2 bases and J by 11 bases, leaving a gap of 13 bases between them. The source of the sample is a study of tumor-infiltrating lymphocytes in oesophageal squamous cell carcinoma (dated by TCRdb to 2016 to 2018). Receptor libraries were prepared by PCR. The reads were generated on an Illumina HiSeq 1500. The public sequencing data were trimmed at Q25 with fastp and processed into clonotypes with MiXCR by TCRdb, which kept only in-frame beta chains. All rows with the same CDR3 protein become a single entry with the most common DNA and genes. The sample table shows under 12,000 distinct CDR3 sequences, and under 60% are seen once. The ten largest clones represent under 20% of the sample.

The sequence came from a female donor with esophageal squamous cell carcinoma. Input material: esophageal tumor tissue. The chain couples TRBV6-1 to TRBJ1-5; the D gene is unclear. The CDR3 corresponds to CASSERTAISQHF. Here is the DNA: TGTGCCAGCAGTGAAAGGACTGCAATATCCCAGCATTTT.